The 29 T cell receptor beta chains listed next were all sequenced from one sample in a study of cytomegalovirus exposure and HLA in healthy donors. Primers included in the PCR were 60 Vbeta and 13 Jbeta primers. Repertoires were generated with immunoSEQ multiplex PCR, while TCRdb's copy carries only in-frame clones and drops some. The sample carries around 62,000 clones, about 79% recorded once. The sample taken for sequencing was PBMCs. The receptors stem from a man aged 60-69 years in good health and CMV-seropositive.

The V gene is TRBV9, the J gene TRBJ2-1; D call uncertain. Per germline, CDR1 SGDLS and CDR2 YYNGEE. The CDR3 has 12 amino acids. V gave up 5 bases and J gave up 4 bases, with 7 bases separating them. CDR3 residues: CASSSDYNEQFF. The DNA of the CDR3 is TGTGCCAGCAGTAGTGATTACAATGAGCAGTTCTTC.

The CDR3 region has the DNA TGTGCCAGTATTGCGCAGGGTGCAACTAATGAAAAACTGTTTTTT. Translating it yields CASIAQGATNEKLFF. This chain connects TRBV19 to TRBJ1-4; D possibly corresponds to TRBD1 (5 bases). The length of the CDR3 is 15 residues. V shed 7 bases and J shed 0 bases, with 12 bases lying between them. Germline V gene data show CDR1 as LNHDA and CDR2 as SQIVND (reference sequence).

This rearrangement joins TRBV2 to TRBJ1-2; D is undetermined. V shed 1 base and J shed 0 bases, with 9 bases lying between them. Germline V gives CDR1 SNHLY, CDR2 FYNNEI. There are 15 residues in the CDR3. CDR3 residues: CASSEEALANYGYTF. In nucleotides, the CDR3 is TGTGCCAGCAGTGAAGAGGCTCTAGCTAACTATGGCTACACCTTC.

The chain joins TRBV6-6 to TRBJ2-1; TRBD1 aligns across 9 bases. Germline CDR1 is MNHNY and CDR2 is SVGAGI (reference sequence). The CDR3 consists of 15 residues. With V trimmed by 5 bases and J by 3 bases, 5 bases remained unmatched. CDR3 in amino acids: CASSDPGQGYNEQFF. CDR3 nucleotide sequence: TGTGCCAGCAGTGACCCGGGACAGGGCTACAATGAGCAGTTCTTC.

This clone came up once. The chain joins TRBV6-8 to TRBJ2-7; 10 bases agree with TRBD2. The J segment lost 1 base and the V segment lost 8 bases, leaving 26 bases of the junction unmatched. Germline V gene lookup returns CDR1 MNHGY and CDR2 SAAAGT. The CDR3 is 21 residues long. CDR3 sequence: CASDPISSGRGCICFSYEQYF. The CDR3 coding sequence is TGTGCCAGCGACCCTATTTCGAGCGGGAGGGGATGCATTTGTTTTTCCTACGAGCAGTACTTC.

V is TRBV10-2 and J is TRBJ2-7, with TRBD2 matching over 11 bases. The CDR3 runs 15 residues. With V trimmed by 6 bases and J by 1 base, 5 bases remained unmatched. Germline loops: CDR1 WSHSY, CDR2 SAAADI. The CDR3 region is CASSSGTSGSYEQYF. The CDR3, as DNA: TGCGCCAGCAGCTCCGGGACTAGCGGATCCTACGAGCAGTACTTC.

J is TRBJ2-7 and V is TRBV5-4, with TRBD1 identical over 9 bases. Losses at the gene ends were 4 bases for V and 2 bases for J; bases not matched to a gene: 4. The CDR3 is 14 amino acids. Germline CDR1 is SGHNT and CDR2 is YYREEE (reference sequence). CDR3 region: CASSLGTGPYEQYF. The CDR3 nucleotides read TGTGCCAGCAGCCTCGGGACAGGGCCCTACGAGCAGTACTTC. The complete variable domain, with remaining parts taken from reference TRBV5-4 and TRBJ2-7, reads ETGVTQSPTHLIKTRGQQVTLRCSSQSGHNTVSWYQQALGQGPQFIFQYYREEENGRGNFPPRFSGLQFPNYSSELNVNALELDDSALYLCASSLGTGPYEQYFGPGTRLTVT.

This clone was detected only once. The gene calls are TRBV27 and TRBJ1-5; D is ambiguous. The V and J ends lost 5 bases and 2 bases respectively, with 10 bases between them. This CDR3 is 14 amino acids long. Germline CDR1 is MNHEY and CDR2 is SMNVEV (reference sequence). The CDR3 coding sequence is TGTGCCAGCAGTCCAAACTTGGGCAATCAGCCCCAGCATTTT. Its translation is CASSPNLGNQPQHF.

This clone showed up just a few times. CDR3 amino acids: CASSMSVGGNTEAFF. As DNA, the CDR3 is TGTGCCAGTAGTATGAGTGTGGGAGGGAACACTGAAGCTTTCTTT. The rearrangement uses TRBV19 and TRBJ1-1, with D hard to call. V lost 3 bases and J lost 1, with 12 bases in between. The CDR3 is 15 residues long. The germline gives CDR1 LNHDA, CDR2 SQIVND (reference sequence).

The rearrangement uses TRBV6-5 and TRBJ2-2, with D hard to call. The germline V gene encodes CDR1 MNHEY and CDR2 SVGAGI. V lost 3 bases and J 3 bases, leaving 8 bases between the germline ends. This CDR3 is 14 amino acids long. CDR3 residues: CASSYAVDTGELFF. CDR3 in DNA: TGTGCCAGCAGTTATGCAGTGGACACCGGGGAGCTGTTTTTT.

V is TRBV6-5 and J is TRBJ2-1; possibly TRBD2 for D (5 bases). V lost 2 bases, J lost 8 bases, and 10 bases lay in between. Germline assignment: CDR1 MNHEY and CDR2 SVGAGI. This CDR3 has 13 amino acids. The CDR3 region is CASSYALAYEQFF. DNA of the CDR3: TGTGCCAGCAGTTACGCCCTAGCATATGAGCAGTTCTTC.

This clone was seen a few times. The chain is built from TRBV6-5 and TRBJ1-2, with 9 nucleotides matching TRBD1. Trimming cost V 7 bases and J 8 bases; bases outside gene matches: 11. The CDR3 loop spans 14 amino acids. CDR1 and CDR2 (germline): MNHEY, SVGAGI. CDR3 nucleotide sequence: TGTGCCAGCACTCGACAGGGGGGATATTGGGGCTACACCTTC. This codes for CASTRQGGYWGYTF.

V usage is TRBV19 and J usage is TRBJ1-4; tentative D call: TRBD1 (6 bases). Per germline, CDR1 LNHDA and CDR2 SQIVND (reference sequence). Trimming removed 2 bases at V and 7 bases at J, with 11 bases between. This CDR3 comprises 14 residues. The CDR3 DNA reads TGTGCCAGTAGTATACTGGGGGCAAGTGAAAAACTGTTTTTT. Translation: CASSILGASEKLFF.

This chain joins TRBV2 and TRBJ1-2; the match to TRBD1 covers 9 bases. V trimming: 7 bases; J trimming: 1 base; junction bases outside the gene matches: 7. The CDR3 spans 15 residues. Germline V lookup: CDR1 SNHLY, CDR2 FYNNEI. Here the CDR3 reads CASTGTGNGNYGYTF. The DNA of the CDR3 is TGTGCCAGCACCGGGACAGGGAATGGTAACTATGGCTACACCTTC.

The chain recombines TRBV19 with TRBJ1-5, with unresolved D. The CDR3 runs to 13 residues. Germline V gives CDR1 LNHDA, CDR2 SQIVND (reference sequence). Between the trimmed V and J ends, which lost 6 bases and 0 bases, there was a span of 6 bases. The CDR3 sequence: CASRELSNQPQHF. The DNA for the CDR3 is TGTGCCAGTAGGGAGCTTAGCAATCAGCCCCAGCATTTT. Variable domain in full (rest from reference TRBV19 and TRBJ1-5): DGGITQSPKYLFRKEGQNVTLSCEQNLNHDAMYWYRQDPGQGLRLIYYSQIVNDFQKGDIAEGYSVSREKKESFPLTVTSAQKNPTAFYLCASRELSNQPQHFGDGTRLSIL.

The table lists this clone with a count of one. The chain uses TRBV6-1 and TRBJ1-4, with 8 bases lining up with TRBD1. Trimming took 3 bases from V and 17 from J; bases not matched to a gene: 8. Germline V CDR1 and CDR2: MNHNS, SASEGT. This CDR3 contains 12 residues. The CDR3 DNA sequence: TGTGCCAGCAGTGACCAGGACAGGGCAAGATTTTTT. Protein sequence: CASSDQDRARFF.

Comments on this clone: A read error is likely, as this CDR3 ends without the conserved phenylalanine or tryptophan. The chain joins TRBV7-8 to TRBJ2-4; 9 nucleotides agree with TRBD2. Germline trimming cut 1 base from V and 3 bases from J; bases unmatched to any gene: 10. The CDR3 sequence is 18 residues long. Germline CDR1 SGHVS, CDR2 FQNEAQ. In DNA form, the CDR3 reads TGTGCCAGCAGCTTAGGAGGGGGGACTAGCTGGGGCAAAAACATTCAGTACCTC. Protein: CASSLGGGTSWGKNIQYL.

This chain joins TRBV28 and TRBJ2-3; D is unclear. Trimming pared 1 base from V and 7 bases from J, leaving 6 bases between. The V gene's germline CDR1 is MDHEN and CDR2 SYDVKM. This CDR3 has 12 residues. CDR3 coding DNA: TGTGCCAGCAGTTTATTAGTGAATACGCAGTATTTT. Amino acids: CASSLLVNTQYF.

This clone has more than one count but fewer than ten. The chain employs TRBV11-3 and TRBJ2-5, with D possibly being TRBD2 (5 bases). The CDR3 extends over 17 amino acids. The V end lost 2 bases, the J end lost 3 bases, and 19 bases lay between the germline ends. Germline CDR1 reads SGHNT; CDR2 reads YENEEA. The DNA of the CDR3 is TGTGCCAGCAGCTTAACTTCACAGACACCGGGGAAAGAGACCCAGTACTTC. Translated: CASSLTSQTPGKETQYF.

This clone came up a few times. The chain couples TRBV5-1 to TRBJ2-2; TRBD2 might be the D (6 bases). CDR3 length: 14 residues. V was pared by 3 bases and J by 4 bases, with 10 bases between. Per the germline V gene, CDR1 is SGHRS and CDR2 is YFSETQ. The chain's CDR3 is CASSSGVGTGELFF. The CDR3, as DNA: TGCGCCAGCAGCTCGGGAGTGGGCACCGGGGAGCTGTTTTTT. Full variable domain (rest looked up from reference TRBV5-1 and TRBJ2-2): KAGVTQTPRYLIKTRGQQVTLSCSPISGHRSVSWYQQTPGQGLQFLFEYFSETQRNKGNFPGRFSGRQFSNSRSEMNVSTLELGDSALYLCASSSGVGTGELFFGEGSRLTVL.

The CDR3 loop is CASTPGLAGGNTQYF. DNA for the CDR3: TGTGCCAGCACCCCAGGACTAGCGGGGGGTAATACGCAGTATTTT. The chain employs TRBV2 and TRBJ2-3, with TRBD2 identical over 14 bases. Germline V gene sequence: CDR1 SNHLY, CDR2 FYNNEI. V dropped 7 bases and J dropped 7; count of bases not matched to a gene: 7. There are 15 residues in the CDR3.

The chain employs TRBV6-1 and TRBJ1-3, with unresolved D. From germline, CDR1 is MNHNS and CDR2 SASEGT. The V end lost 1 base, the J end lost 0 bases, and 13 bases lay between the germline ends. The CDR3 consists of 17 residues. The CDR3 loop is CASSEGEGFNSGNTIYF. CDR3 bases: TGTGCCAGCAGTGAAGGCGAGGGCTTTAACTCTGGAAACACCATATATTTT.

The rearrangement joins TRBV2 to TRBJ2-6, with a tentative D call TRBD2 (5 bases). Germline-derived CDR1 and CDR2 are SNHLY and FYNNEI. V was pared by 6 bases and J by 0 bases, with 18 bases between. This CDR3 spans 18 amino acids. The CDR3 loop reads CASRRVGFPGSGANVLTF. The CDR3, as DNA: TGTGCCAGCAGGAGGGTGGGTTTCCCAGGCTCTGGGGCCAACGTCCTGACTTTC.

This clone was seen a single time. The chain links TRBV6-1 to TRBJ2-3, with D perhaps TRBD2 (6 bases). The V end was cut by 3 bases, the J end by 1 base, with 8 bases between. CDR1 is MNHNS and CDR2 is SASEGT in the germline V gene. CDR3 length: 14 residues. The CDR3 DNA follows: TGTGCCAGCAGTGACACGGGGGGCACAGATACGCAGTATTTT. Translation gives CASSDTGGTDTQYF.

The V call is TRBV11-2, the J call TRBJ1-6; possible D gene TRBD1, 5 bases. Per germline, CDR1 SGHAT and CDR2 FQNNGV. CDR3 length: 15 amino acids. The V gene lost 6 bases and the J gene lost 6 bases, with 15 bases spanning the gap. The CDR3 bases are TGTGCCAGCAGTTTACGAGGGGAGGGTAATTCACCCCTCCACTTT. Amino acids: CASSLRGEGNSPLHF.

The CDR3, as DNA: TGCGCCAGCAGCCCGGGACAGATCAAAGAGACCCAGTACTTC. The encoded protein is CASSPGQIKETQYF. The J gene is TRBJ2-5, the V gene TRBV5-1; 7 nucleotides match TRBD1. CDR1 is SGHRS and CDR2 is YFSETQ in the germline V gene. The V segment lost 4 bases and the J segment 3 bases; nucleotides outside the gene matches: 6. There are 14 residues in the CDR3.

This clone has more than one count but fewer than ten. V gene TRBV10-3 combines with J gene TRBJ2-7; TRBD1 aligns across 8 bases. Germline trimming cut 2 bases from V and 6 bases from J; bases unmatched to any gene: 6. The CDR3 contains 14 residues. Germline values: CDR1 ENHRY, CDR2 SYGVKD. CDR3 residues: CAISEGQGPREQYF. As DNA, the CDR3 is TGTGCCATCAGTGAGGGACAGGGCCCTCGCGAGCAGTACTTC.

The chain uses TRBV11-2 and TRBJ2-2, with 11 bases fitting TRBD2. Germline CDR1 is SGHAT and CDR2 is FQNNGV. The CDR3 covers 16 residues. With V trimmed by 4 bases and J by 3 bases, 4 bases remained unmatched. The CDR3 sequence: CASSSPLAGDTGELFF. CDR3 nucleotides: TGTGCCAGCAGCTCTCCACTAGCGGGGGACACCGGGGAGCTGTTTTTT.

This chain connects TRBV7-9 to TRBJ1-4; D unresolved. Trimming removed 5 bases from V and 8 bases from J, with 15 bases in between. The CDR3 contains 14 residues. Germline loops: CDR1 SEHNR, CDR2 FQNEAQ (reference sequence). Written as DNA, the CDR3 is TGTGCCAGCAGCCCGGGGTCGAGTGGAGAAAAACTGTTTTTT. It translates to CASSPGSSGEKLFF.